This record covers a single TCR beta chain. Donors showed nominal health when sampled, although they likely had unrecorded immune exposures. These data belong to a study of cytomegalovirus exposure and HLA in healthy donors. Researchers ran the PCR with 60 Vbeta and 13 Jbeta primers. Measured with immunoSEQ multiplex PCR; TCRdb has only the in-frame clones, and not every one. The repertoire holds 160,000 or so clones, around 88% seen once, with more than 0.7% in the top ten. CDR1 and CDR2 from the germline V gene are SGHRS and YFSETQ. V lost 2 bases to trimming and J lost 4 bases; unmatched junction nucleotides: 4. The CDR3 totals 15 residues.

The chain recombines TRBV5-1 with TRBJ2-5; 11 bases match TRBD2. The sequenced sample was PBMCs. The TCR originated in a woman between 25 and 40 years old in good health and CMV-seronegative. CDR3 sequence: CASSFPGTSGETQYF. The CDR3, as DNA: TGCGCCAGCAGCTTTCCCGGGACTAGCGGAGAGACCCAGTACTTC.